This T cell receptor beta chain is drawn from a study of chemoradiotherapy in HPV16-positive cancers (dated 2022 in TCRdb). Regarding the research as a whole: Using functional T-cell assays on cells from a couple of HPV16-positive patients, the researchers defined candidate HPV-specific T-cell clones and common TCR motifs. Whether T-cell immunity against the HPV oncoproteins E6 and E7 changes during chemoradiotherapy and whether survival is affected by this immunity were examined in the study. Next, the candidate HPV-specific TCRs and motifs were followed in TCR repertoires from 80 to 90 patients with HPV-related cancers. Overall results and qualifications from the work: Expansion of candidate HPV-specific clones and E7-related TCR motifs was observed in the tumor microenvironment during treatment, whereas no such expansion was observed for non-HPV-specific T cells. The functional definition of HPV-specific T cells was derived from only two HPV16-positive patients, and the survival association was reported for HPV16-positive patients. Improved recurrence-free survival in HPV16-positive patients was associated with expansion of HPV-responsive T cells during chemoradiotherapy.

The protocol used for the library was the immunoSEQ multiplex PCR assay. As stored in TCRdb, this immuneACCESS dataset retains in-frame rearrangements with V and J assigned. A fraction of the clones does not appear; measured against another copy, unresolved V genes explain less than half of the discrepancy, and the remainder lacks a known reason. The sample records some 14,000 clones, 55% to 75% of which are singletons. In total, the top ten clones hold approximately 18% of the sample. This clone has more than one count but fewer than ten. Which antigen it targets is not known. Per-base quality was not reported, and no clone a single base away is much larger than it. The germline V gene gives CDR1 as MNHEY and CDR2 as SVGAGI. Relative to germline, V is 8 bases shorter and J is 2 bases shorter, with 12 bases between their ends. The CDR3 goes from the cysteine to the phenylalanine over 13 residues. This entry keeps only the CDR3 DNA: 39 bases, framed from base 1.

Repertoires were sampled repeatedly over the course of chemoradiotherapy so that clonal expansion in the tumor microenvironment could be followed. The chain was built from TRBV6-5 and TRBJ2-5; the D gene cannot be named for sure. The specimen was collected from a patient who underwent chemoradiotherapy. The source is a human donor with HPV-associated anogenital cancer. The DNA is as follows: TGTGCCAGCGCTGAAACCGGGCAAGAGACCCAGTACTTC. It translates to CASAETGQETQYF.